Listed below are T cell receptor beta chains from one sample, sequenced in a study of control samples from healthy donors and cancer patients. Assay: immunoSEQ multiplex PCR; the TCRdb copy retains only in-frame clones and omits some. The repertoire holds some 150,000 clones, with roughly 94% as singletons. What was sequenced was PBMCs. The receptor set was obtained from a man in his 60s with colorectal cancer. CDR3s include the opening cysteine and the closing phenylalanine or tryptophan. Fields, in order: clone size, V gene, D gene, J gene, CDR3 DNA, CDR3 protein. D genes are given only for firm matches. Clone size is given for some rows only: seen once, a few or many times, or a class if the clone is expanded.

abundance: .; v_gene: TRBV20-1; d_gene: .; j_gene: TRBJ2-1; CDR3nt: TGCAGTGCTCGGGAAGGCCGGCAGTTCTTC; CDR3aa: CSAREGRQFF
abundance: .; v_gene: TRBV18; d_gene: TRBD1; j_gene: TRBJ1-2; CDR3nt: TGTGCCAGCTCACCACCGTCACAGGGGTACAATGGCTACACCTTC; CDR3aa: CASSPPSQGYNGYTF
abundance: .; v_gene: TRBV10-1; d_gene: .; j_gene: TRBJ2-5; CDR3nt: TGCGCCACCAGCAGGGACCCGAAAGAGACCCAGTACTTC; CDR3aa: CATSRDPKETQYF
abundance: .; v_gene: TRBV5-1; d_gene: .; j_gene: TRBJ2-5; CDR3nt: TGCGCCAGCAGACTCAGTACGAAAGAGACCCAGTACTTC; CDR3aa: CASRLSTKETQYF
abundance: .; v_gene: TRBV7-8; d_gene: .; j_gene: TRBJ1-1; CDR3nt: TGTGCCAGCACCCTCCCAGAACTCCGCACTGAAGCTTTCTTT; CDR3aa: CASTLPELRTEAFF
abundance: once; v_gene: TRBV4-2; d_gene: .; j_gene: TRBJ1-6; CDR3nt: TGTGCCAGCAGCCAAGCTATGGCCTTAGCCTCACCCCTCCACTTT; CDR3aa: CASSQAMALASPLHF
abundance: once; v_gene: TRBV5-8; d_gene: .; j_gene: TRBJ2-7; CDR3nt: TGTGCCAGCAGCTTCGGCAGGGGAGCGTACGAGCAGTACTTC; CDR3aa: CASSFGRGAYEQYF
abundance: once; v_gene: TRBV2; d_gene: .; j_gene: TRBJ1-5; CDR3nt: TGTGCCAGCGCCGGAGGGATTGGTAATCAGCCCCAGCATTTT; CDR3aa: CASAGGIGNQPQHF
abundance: .; v_gene: TRBV27; d_gene: .; j_gene: TRBJ1-1; CDR3nt: TGTGCCAGCAGTTTTGGCAGGGCGAACACTGAAGCTTTCTTT; CDR3aa: CASSFGRANTEAFF
abundance: .; v_gene: TRBV19; d_gene: .; j_gene: TRBJ1-6; CDR3nt: TGTGCCAGTAGCCAAGGACGACGACAAAATTCACCCCTCCACTTT; CDR3aa: CASSQGRRQNSPLHF
abundance: once; v_gene: TRBV19; d_gene: TRBD1; j_gene: TRBJ1-4; CDR3nt: TGTGCCAGTAGTAGCAGGGGGAAAGGTCGGGAAAAACTGTTTTTT; CDR3aa: CASSSRGKGREKLFF